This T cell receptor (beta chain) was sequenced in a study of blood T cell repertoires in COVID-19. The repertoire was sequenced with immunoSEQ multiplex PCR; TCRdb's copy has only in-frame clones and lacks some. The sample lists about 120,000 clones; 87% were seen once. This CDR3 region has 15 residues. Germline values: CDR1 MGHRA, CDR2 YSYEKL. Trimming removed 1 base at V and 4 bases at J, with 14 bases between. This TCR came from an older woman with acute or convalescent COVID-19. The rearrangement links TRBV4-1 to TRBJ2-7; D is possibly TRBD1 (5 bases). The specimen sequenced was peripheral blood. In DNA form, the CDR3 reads TGCGCCAGCAGCCAAGGGACAATAGGGTATTACGAGCAGTACTTC. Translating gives CASSQGTIGYYEQYF.